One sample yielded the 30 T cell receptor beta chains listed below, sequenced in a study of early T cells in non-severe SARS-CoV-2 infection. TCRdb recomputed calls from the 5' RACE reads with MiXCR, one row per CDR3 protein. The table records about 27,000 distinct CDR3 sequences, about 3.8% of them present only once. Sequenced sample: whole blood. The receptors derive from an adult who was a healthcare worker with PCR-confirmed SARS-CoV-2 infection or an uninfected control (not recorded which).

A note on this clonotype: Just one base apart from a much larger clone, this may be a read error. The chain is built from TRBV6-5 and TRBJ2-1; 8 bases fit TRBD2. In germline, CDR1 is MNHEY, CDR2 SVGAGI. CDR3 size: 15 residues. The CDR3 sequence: CASSRGAGAYNEQLF. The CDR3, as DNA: TGTGCCAGCAGTCGGGGAGCGGGAGCCTACAATGAGCAGCTCTTC.

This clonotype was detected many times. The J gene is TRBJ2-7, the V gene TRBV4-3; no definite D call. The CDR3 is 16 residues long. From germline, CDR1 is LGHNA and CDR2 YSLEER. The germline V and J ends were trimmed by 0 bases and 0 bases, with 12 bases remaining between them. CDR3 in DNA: TGCGCCAGCAGCCAAGATTTGCAGGCCGACTCCTACGAGCAGTACTTC. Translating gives CASSQDLQADSYEQYF.

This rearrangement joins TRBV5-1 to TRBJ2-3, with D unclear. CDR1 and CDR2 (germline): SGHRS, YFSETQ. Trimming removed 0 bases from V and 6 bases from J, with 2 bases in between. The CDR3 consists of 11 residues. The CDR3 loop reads CASSLADTQYF. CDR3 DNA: TGCGCCAGCAGCTTGGCCGATACGCAGTATTTT.

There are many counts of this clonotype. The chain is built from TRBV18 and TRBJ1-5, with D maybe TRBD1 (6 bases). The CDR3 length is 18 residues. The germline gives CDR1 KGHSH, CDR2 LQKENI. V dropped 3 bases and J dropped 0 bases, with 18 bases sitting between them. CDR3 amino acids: CASSPTQGPPYSNQPQHF. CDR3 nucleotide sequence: TGTGCCAGCTCACCCACCCAGGGGCCTCCTTATAGCAATCAGCCCCAGCATTTT.

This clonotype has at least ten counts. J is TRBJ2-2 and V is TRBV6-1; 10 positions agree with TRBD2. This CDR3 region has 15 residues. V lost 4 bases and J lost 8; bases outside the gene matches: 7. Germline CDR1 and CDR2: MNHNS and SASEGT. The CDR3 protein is CASSVSSGSNGELFF. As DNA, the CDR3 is TGTGCCAGCAGTGTATCTAGCGGGAGTAATGGGGAGCTGTTTTTT.

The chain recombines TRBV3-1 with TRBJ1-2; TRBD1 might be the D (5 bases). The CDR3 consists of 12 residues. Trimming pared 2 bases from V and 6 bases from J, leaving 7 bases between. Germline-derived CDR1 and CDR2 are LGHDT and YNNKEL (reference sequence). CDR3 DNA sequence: TGTGCCAGCAGCCAATGGGGCGATGGCTACACCTTC. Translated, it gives CASSQWGDGYTF.

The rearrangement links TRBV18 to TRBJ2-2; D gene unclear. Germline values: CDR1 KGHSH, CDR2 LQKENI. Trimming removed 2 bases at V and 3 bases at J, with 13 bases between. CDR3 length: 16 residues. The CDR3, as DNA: TGTGCCAGCTCACCAGGGCTTCTTGGGGACACCGGGGAGCTGTTTTTT. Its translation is CASSPGLLGDTGELFF.

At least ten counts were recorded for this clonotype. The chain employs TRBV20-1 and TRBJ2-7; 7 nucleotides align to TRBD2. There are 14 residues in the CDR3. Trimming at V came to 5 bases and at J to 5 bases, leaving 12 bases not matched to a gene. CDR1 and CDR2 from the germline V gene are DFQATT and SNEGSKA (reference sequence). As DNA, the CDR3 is TGCAGTGCTCCCTCACCGACTAGCCTCAACGAGCAGTACTTC. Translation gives CSAPSPTSLNEQYF.

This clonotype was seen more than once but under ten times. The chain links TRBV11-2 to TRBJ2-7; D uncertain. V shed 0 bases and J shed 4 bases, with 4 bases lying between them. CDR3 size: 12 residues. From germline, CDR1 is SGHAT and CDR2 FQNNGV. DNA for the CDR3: TGTGCCAGCAGCTTAGATCAATACGAGCAGTACTTC. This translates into CASSLDQYEQYF.

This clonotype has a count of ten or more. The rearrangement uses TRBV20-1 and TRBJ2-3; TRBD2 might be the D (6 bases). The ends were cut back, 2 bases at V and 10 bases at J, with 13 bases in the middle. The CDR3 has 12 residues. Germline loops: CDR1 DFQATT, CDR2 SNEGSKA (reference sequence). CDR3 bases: TGCAGTGCTAGAAGCCCTGGGGGGTCGCAGTATTTT. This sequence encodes CSARSPGGSQYF.

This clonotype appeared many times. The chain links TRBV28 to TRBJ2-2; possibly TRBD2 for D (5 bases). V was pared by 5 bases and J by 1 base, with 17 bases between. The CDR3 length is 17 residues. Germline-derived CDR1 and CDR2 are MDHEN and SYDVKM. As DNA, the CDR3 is TGTGCCAGCAGTCCTAGAGGGCTGGGGAGGAACACCGGGGAGCTGTTTTTT. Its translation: CASSPRGLGRNTGELFF. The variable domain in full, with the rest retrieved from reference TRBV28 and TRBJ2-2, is DVKVTQSSRYLVKRTGEKVFLECVQDMDHENMFWYRQDPGLGLRLIYFSYDVKMKEKGDIPEGYSVSREKKERFSLILESASTNQTSMYLCASSPRGLGRNTGELFFGEGSRLTVL.

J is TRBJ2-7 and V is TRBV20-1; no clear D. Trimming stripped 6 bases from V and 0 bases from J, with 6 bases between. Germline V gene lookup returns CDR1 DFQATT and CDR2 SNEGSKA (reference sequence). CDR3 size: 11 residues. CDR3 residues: CSAPDSYEQYF. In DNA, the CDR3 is TGCAGTGCACCGGACTCCTACGAGCAGTACTTC.

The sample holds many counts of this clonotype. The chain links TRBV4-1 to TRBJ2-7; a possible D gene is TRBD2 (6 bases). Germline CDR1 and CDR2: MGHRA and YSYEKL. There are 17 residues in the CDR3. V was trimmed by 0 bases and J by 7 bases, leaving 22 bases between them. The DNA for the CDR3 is TGCGCCAGCAGCCAAGATCATGGGTCGGCGGGGCAGGGAGAGCAGTACTTC. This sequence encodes CASSQDHGSAGQGEQYF.

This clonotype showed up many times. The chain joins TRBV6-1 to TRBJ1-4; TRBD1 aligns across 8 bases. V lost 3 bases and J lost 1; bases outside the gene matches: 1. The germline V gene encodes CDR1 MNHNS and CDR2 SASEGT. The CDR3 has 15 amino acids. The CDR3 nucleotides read TGTGCCAGCAGTGACAGGGGGCTAACTAATGAAAAACTGTTTTTT. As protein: CASSDRGLTNEKLFF.

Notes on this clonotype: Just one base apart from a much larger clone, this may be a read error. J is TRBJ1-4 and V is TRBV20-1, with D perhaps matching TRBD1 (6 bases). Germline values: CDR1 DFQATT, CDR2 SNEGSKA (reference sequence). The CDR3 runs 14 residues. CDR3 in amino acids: CSALTGPWNEKLVF. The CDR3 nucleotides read TGCAGTGCTTTAACAGGGCCCTGGAATGAAAAACTGGTTTTT.

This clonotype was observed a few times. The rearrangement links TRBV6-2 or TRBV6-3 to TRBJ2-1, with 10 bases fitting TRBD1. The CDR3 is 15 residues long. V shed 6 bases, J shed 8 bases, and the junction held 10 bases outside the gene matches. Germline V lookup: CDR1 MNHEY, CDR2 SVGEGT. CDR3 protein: CASSSTGGALDEQFF. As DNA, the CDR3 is TGTGCCAGCAGCTCGACAGGGGGCGCGTTGGATGAGCAGTTCTTC.

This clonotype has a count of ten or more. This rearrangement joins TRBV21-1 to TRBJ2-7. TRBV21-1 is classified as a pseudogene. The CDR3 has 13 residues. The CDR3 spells CASSNNHNYEQYF. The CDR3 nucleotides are TGTGCCAGCAGCAACAACCACAACTACGAGCAGTACTTC.

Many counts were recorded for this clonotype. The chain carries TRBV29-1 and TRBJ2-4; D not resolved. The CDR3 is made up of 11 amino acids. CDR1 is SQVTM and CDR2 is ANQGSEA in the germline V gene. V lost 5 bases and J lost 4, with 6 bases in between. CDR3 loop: CSVHSKNIQYF. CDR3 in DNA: TGCAGCGTTCACAGTAAAAACATTCAGTACTTC.

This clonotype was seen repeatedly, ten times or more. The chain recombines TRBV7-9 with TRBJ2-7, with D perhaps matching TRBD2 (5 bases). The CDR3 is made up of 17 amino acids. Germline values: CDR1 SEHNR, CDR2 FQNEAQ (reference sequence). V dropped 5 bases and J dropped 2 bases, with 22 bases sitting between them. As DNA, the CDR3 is TGTGCCAGCAGCCCTACCCATGACCGAGGGCTTCCCTACGAGCAGTACTTC. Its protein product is CASSPTHDRGLPYEQYF.

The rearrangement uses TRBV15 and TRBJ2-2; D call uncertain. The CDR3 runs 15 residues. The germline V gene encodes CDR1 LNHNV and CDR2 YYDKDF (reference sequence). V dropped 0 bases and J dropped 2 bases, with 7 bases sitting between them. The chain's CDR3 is CATSRDPLNTGELFF. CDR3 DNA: TGTGCCACCAGCAGAGATCCTTTAAACACCGGGGAGCTGTTTTTT.

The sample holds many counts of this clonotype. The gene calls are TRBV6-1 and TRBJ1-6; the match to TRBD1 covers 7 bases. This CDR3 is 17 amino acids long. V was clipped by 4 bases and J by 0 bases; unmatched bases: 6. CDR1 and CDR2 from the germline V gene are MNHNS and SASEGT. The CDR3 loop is CASSGLDRSSYNSPLHF. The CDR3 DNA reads TGTGCCAGCAGTGGATTGGACAGGAGCTCCTATAATTCACCCCTCCACTTT.

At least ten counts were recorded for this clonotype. The CDR3, as DNA: TGTGCCAGCTCACTGGGGACAGGCACCTACAATGAGCAGTTCTTC. Translated: CASSLGTGTYNEQFF. The chain employs TRBV18 and TRBJ2-1, with TRBD1 identical over 8 bases. Germline lookup yields CDR1 KGHSH and CDR2 LQKENI. CDR3 length: 15 amino acids. J lost 2 bases, V lost 4 bases, and 4 bases had no gene match.

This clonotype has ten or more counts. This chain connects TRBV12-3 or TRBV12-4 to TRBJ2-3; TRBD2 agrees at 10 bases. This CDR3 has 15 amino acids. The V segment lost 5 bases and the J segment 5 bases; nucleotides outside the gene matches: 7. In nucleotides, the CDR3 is TGTGCCAGCAGTCCGCTAGCGGGAGTCCTAGATACGCAGTATTTT. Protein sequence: CASSPLAGVLDTQYF.

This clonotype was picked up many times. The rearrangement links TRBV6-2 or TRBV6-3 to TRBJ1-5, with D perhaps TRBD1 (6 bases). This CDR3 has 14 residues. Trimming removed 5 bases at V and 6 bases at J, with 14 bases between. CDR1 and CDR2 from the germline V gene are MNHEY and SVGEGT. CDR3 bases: TGTGCCAGCAGTAAACAGGGCCAGGGTCAGCCCCAGCATTTT. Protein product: CASSKQGQGQPQHF.

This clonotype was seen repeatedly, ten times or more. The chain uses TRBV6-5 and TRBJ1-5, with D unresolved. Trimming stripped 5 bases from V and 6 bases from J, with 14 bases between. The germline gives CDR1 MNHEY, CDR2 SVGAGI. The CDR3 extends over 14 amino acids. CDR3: CASSNGPGSQPQHF. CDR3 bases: TGTGCCAGCAGTAACGGGCCCGGCAGTCAGCCCCAGCATTTT.

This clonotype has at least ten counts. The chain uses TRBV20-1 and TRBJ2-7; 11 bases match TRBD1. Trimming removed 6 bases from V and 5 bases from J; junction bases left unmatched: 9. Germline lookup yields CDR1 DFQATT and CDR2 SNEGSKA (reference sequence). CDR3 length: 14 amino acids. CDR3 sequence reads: CSAGSRDRGNEQYF. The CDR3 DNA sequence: TGCAGTGCCGGTAGCCGGGACAGGGGGAACGAGCAGTACTTC.

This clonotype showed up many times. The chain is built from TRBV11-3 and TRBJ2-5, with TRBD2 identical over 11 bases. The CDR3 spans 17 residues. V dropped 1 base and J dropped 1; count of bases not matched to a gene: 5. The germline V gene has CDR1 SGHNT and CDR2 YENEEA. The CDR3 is CASSLGGLAGGQETQYF. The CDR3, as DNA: TGTGCCAGCAGCTTAGGAGGGCTAGCGGGAGGCCAAGAGACCCAGTACTTC.

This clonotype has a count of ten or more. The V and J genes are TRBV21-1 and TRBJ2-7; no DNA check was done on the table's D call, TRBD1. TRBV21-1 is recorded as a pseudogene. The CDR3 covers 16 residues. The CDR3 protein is CASSRPWVNEGDEQYF. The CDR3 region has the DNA TGTGCCAGCAGCCGACCGTGGGTTAATGAAGGGGACGAGCAGTACTTC.

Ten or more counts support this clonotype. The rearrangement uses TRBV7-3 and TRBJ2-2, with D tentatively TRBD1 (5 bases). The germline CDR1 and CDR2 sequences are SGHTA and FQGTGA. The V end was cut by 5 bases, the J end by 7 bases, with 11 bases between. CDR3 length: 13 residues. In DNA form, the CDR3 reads TGTGCCAGCAGCCCCAGGGTGGGCGGGGAGCTGTTTTTT. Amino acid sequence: CASSPRVGGELFF.

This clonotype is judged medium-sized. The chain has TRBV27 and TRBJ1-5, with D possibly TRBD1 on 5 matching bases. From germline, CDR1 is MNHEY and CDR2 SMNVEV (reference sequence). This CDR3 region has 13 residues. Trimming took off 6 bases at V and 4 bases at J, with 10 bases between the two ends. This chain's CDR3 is CASRGDRNQPQHF. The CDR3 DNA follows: TGTGCCAGCAGGGGGGACCGGAATCAGCCCCAGCATTTT.